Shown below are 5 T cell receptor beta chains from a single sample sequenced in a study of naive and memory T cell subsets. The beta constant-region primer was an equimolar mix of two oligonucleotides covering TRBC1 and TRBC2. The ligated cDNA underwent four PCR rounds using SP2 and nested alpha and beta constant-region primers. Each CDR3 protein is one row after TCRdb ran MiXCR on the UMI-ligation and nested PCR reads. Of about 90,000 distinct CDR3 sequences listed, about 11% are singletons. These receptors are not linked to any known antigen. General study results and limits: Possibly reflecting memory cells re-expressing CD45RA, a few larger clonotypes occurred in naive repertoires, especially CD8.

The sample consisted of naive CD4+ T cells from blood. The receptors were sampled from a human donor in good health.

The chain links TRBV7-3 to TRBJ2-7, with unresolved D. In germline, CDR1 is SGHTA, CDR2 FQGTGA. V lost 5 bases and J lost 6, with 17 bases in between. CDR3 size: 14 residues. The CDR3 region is CASSLDSKRGEQYF. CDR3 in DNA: TGTGCCAGCAGCCTAGATAGTAAACGTGGCGAGCAGTACTTC.

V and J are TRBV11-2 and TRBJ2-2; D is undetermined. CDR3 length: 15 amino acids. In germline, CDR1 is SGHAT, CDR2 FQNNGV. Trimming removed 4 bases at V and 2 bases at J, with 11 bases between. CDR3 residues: CASSYRVSNTGELFF. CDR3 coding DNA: TGTGCCAGCAGCTACCGGGTGTCAAACACCGGGGAGCTGTTTTTT.

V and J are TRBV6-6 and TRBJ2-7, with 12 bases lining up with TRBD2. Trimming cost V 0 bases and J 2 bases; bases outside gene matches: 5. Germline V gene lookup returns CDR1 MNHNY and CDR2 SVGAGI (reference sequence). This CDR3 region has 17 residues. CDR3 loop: CASSYSLAGGLTYEQYF. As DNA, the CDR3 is TGTGCCAGCAGTTACTCCCTAGCGGGAGGGTTGACCTACGAGCAGTACTTC.

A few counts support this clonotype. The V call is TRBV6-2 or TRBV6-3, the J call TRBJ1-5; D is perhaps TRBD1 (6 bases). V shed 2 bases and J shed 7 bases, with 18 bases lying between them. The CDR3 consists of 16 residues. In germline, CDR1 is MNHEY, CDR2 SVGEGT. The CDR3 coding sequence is TGTGCCAGCAGTTACCAGGGGCGAAAGTCTTCACAGCCCCAGCATTTT. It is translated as CASSYQGRKSSQPQHF.

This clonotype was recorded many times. CDR3 loop: CSETLAGGETQYF. CDR3 nucleotides: TGCAGCGAAACACTAGCGGGTGGAGAGACCCAGTACTTC. The V and J genes are TRBV29-1 and TRBJ2-5; 9 positions agree with TRBD2. The germline V gene encodes CDR1 SQVTM and CDR2 ANQGSEA. With 7 bases clipped from V and 4 bases from J, the junction kept 7 bases outside the gene matches. The CDR3 extends over 13 amino acids. Full variable domain (outside the CDR3, taken from reference TRBV29-1 and TRBJ2-5): SAVISQKPSRDICQRGTSLTIQCQVDSQVTMMFWYRQQPGQSLTLIATANQGSEATYESGFVIDKFPISRPNLTFSTLTVSNMSPEDSSIYLCSETLAGGETQYFGPGTRLLVL.